Listed below are T cell receptor beta chains from one sample, sequenced in a study of cytomegalovirus exposure and HLA in healthy donors. Clones were read by immunoSEQ multiplex PCR, and TCRdb kept only the in-frame ones, dropping some. The table includes some 140,000 clones, around 77% detected once. Source material: PBMCs. The source of these receptors is a man aged 25-40 years in good health and CMV-seronegative. The CDR3 runs from the conserved cysteine through the conserved F or W. D genes are given only for firm matches. Rows give clone size only sometimes, using once, few, many, or a class for an expanded clone.

D gene	V gene	clone size	J gene	CDR3 DNA	CDR3 protein
.	TRBV6-1	many	TRBJ2-7	TGTGCCAGCAGTGAAGCGGGAGAATGGGACGAGCAGTACTTC	CASSEAGEWDEQYF
.	TRBV5-5	.	TRBJ1-4	TGTGCCAGCAGCTTGTGGGGGGCAACTAATGAAAAACTGTTTTTT	CASSLWGATNEKLFF
TRBD1	TRBV27	.	TRBJ2-3	TGTGCCAGCAGGGAACGGCGGGACAGGGTGGTCGATACGCAGTATTTT	CASRERRDRVVDTQYF
.	TRBV19	.	TRBJ2-2	TGTGCCAGTAGTATGACAGATTCCGGGGAGCTGTTTTTT	CASSMTDSGELFF
.	TRBV5-1	.	TRBJ2-2	TGCGCCAGCAGCTTGGCAGGGGCGAACACCGGGGAGCTGTTTTTT	CASSLAGANTGELFF
.	TRBV28	.	TRBJ1-2	TGTGCCAGCACCCGAGGAGGGATGCAGTATGGCTACACCTTC	CASTRGGMQYGYTF
TRBD2	TRBV6-1	.	TRBJ2-7	TGTGCCAGCAGTGAATTGTCTAGCGGGAGCTACGAGCAGTACTTC	CASSELSSGSYEQYF
TRBD2	TRBV11-2	few	TRBJ2-2	TGTGCCAGCAGCTTCACCCCAGCGGGAGCGTACACCGGGGAGCTGTTTTTT	CASSFTPAGAYTGELFF
TRBD1	TRBV19	.	TRBJ1-5	TGTGCCAGTAGGATGGACAGGGACCTCATTAGCAATCAGCCCCAGCATTTT	CASRMDRDLISNQPQHF
TRBD2	TRBV27	.	TRBJ2-7	TGTGCCAGCAGTAGGAGCGGGGGCTCCTACGAGCAGTACTTC	CASSRSGGSYEQYF
TRBD2	TRBV19	.	TRBJ2-5	TGTGCCAGTAGTATAGTTAGCGGGAGGGGTGAGACCCAGTACTTC	CASSIVSGRGETQYF
TRBD1	TRBV6-5	.	TRBJ1-3	TGTGCCAGCAGGACAGGGGAGTCTGGAAACACCATATATTTT	CASRTGESGNTIYF
TRBD2	TRBV5-1	.	TRBJ2-7	TGCGCCAGCAGCTTGGCCGGAACTAGCGGGAGGCTCTCCCACGAGCAGTACTTC	CASSLAGTSGRLSHEQYF
TRBD2	TRBV5-1	.	TRBJ2-5	TGCGCCAGCAGCCCCGTAGCGGGAGCGTGGGAGACCCAGTACTTC	CASSPVAGAWETQYF
.	TRBV18	.	TRBJ1-5	TGTGCCAGCTCACCCGGACAGAGCAATCAGCCCCAGCATTTT	CASSPGQSNQPQHF
.	TRBV19	.	TRBJ1-1	TGTGGTTCTTGGTCGGGGGATGGCACATCGAAAGCTTTCTTT	CGSWSGDGTSKAFF
TRBD1	TRBV9	.	TRBJ2-5	TGTGCCAGCAGCGCTTATTCCTCCGGGACAGGTGTACAAGAGACCCAGTACTTC	CASSAYSSGTGVQETQYF
TRBD2	TRBV6-1	.	TRBJ2-5	TGTGCCAGCAGTGAAGAAGCGGGAGGGCCAGAGACCCAGTACTTC	CASSEEAGGPETQYF
.	TRBV10-2	.	TRBJ2-5	TGCGCCAGCAGTGAGGACGGGGAGACCCAGTACTTC	CASSEDGETQYF
.	TRBV6-1	few	TRBJ1-1	TGTGCCAGCAGCGACCTACAGGGATATTTCACTGAAGCTTTCTTT	CASSDLQGYFTEAFF
TRBD2	TRBV4-1	.	TRBJ2-1	TGCGCCAGCAGCCAACAAGAAGGGGCGGGAGGGCCCTACAATGAGCAGTTCTTC	CASSQQEGAGGPYNEQFF
.	TRBV5-1	.	TRBJ2-7	TGCGCCAGCAGACCGGGAGACAGTCATGCCTACGAGCAGTACTTC	CASRPGDSHAYEQYF